Each of the 11 T cell receptor beta chains below was sequenced from the same sample in a study of blood T cells in healthy people across ages. Using a J-beta primer mix together with a sample-barcoded 5' primer, a second PCR was run for roughly 6 to 12 cycles. TCRdb reanalysed the 5' RACE reads using MiXCR and keeps one entry per CDR3 protein. The top ten clones hold over 3.5% of a sample with some 1.5 million distinct CDR3 sequences, about 45% of them seen once. Material: blood. The receptors here all came from a woman younger than 30 in good health.

The gene calls are TRBV19 and TRBJ2-2, with no clear D. This CDR3 is 14 amino acids long. V was cut by 1 base and J by 2 bases, with 5 bases left in between. Germline V gene sequence: CDR1 LNHDA, CDR2 SQIVND (reference sequence). Here the CDR3 DNA reads TGTGCCAGTAGTATAGGGGCCAACACCGGGGAGCTGTTTTTT. Protein sequence: CASSIGANTGELFF.

To note about this clonotype: The junction departs from the called germline gene at one end, perhaps through a read error. The rearrangement joins TRBV12-3 or TRBV12-4 to TRBJ1-1; a weak D match, TRBD1 (6 bases). The CDR3 consists of 13 residues. The CDR3 protein is CAGRTGTHTEAFF. CDR3 nucleotides: TGTGCCGGCAGGACCGGGACACACACTGAAGCTTTCTTT.

The chain combines TRBV25-1 with TRBJ2-2; D is undetermined. Trimming took 2 bases from V and 7 from J, leaving 14 bases between them. The CDR3 has 15 residues. Germline loops: CDR1 MGHDK, CDR2 SYGVNS. The CDR3 loop reads CASSERVQGGGELFF. CDR3 bases: TGTGCCAGCAGTGAACGGGTCCAAGGCGGCGGGGAGCTGTTTTTT.

The CDR3 loop reads CASSSQGHEQYF. CDR3 in DNA: TGTGCCAGCTCATCACAGGGCCACGAGCAGTACTTC. This chain joins TRBV18 and TRBJ2-4; tentatively, D is TRBD1 (6 bases). The J call may be mistaken, given a closer DNA end match to TRBJ2-7. The CDR3 contains 12 residues. Germline V gene data show CDR1 as KGHSH and CDR2 as LQKENI.

The DNA for the CDR3 is TGTGCCAGCAGTTACTCGATGCTGGGGGTCTACGGGGCCTACGAGCAGTACTTC. Its protein product is CASSYSMLGVYGAYEQYF. V is TRBV6-2 or TRBV6-3 and J is TRBJ2-7; D may match TRBD1 or TRBD2 (5 bases each). The ends were cut back, 0 bases at V and 2 bases at J, with 20 bases in the middle. The CDR3 runs to 18 residues. The germline V gene has CDR1 MNHEY and CDR2 SVGEGT.

The genes are TRBV11-2 and TRBJ2-7, with D perhaps being TRBD1 or TRBD2 (5 bases each). This CDR3 contains 16 residues. Germline assignment: CDR1 SGHAT and CDR2 FQNNGV. V was pared by 3 bases and J by 3 bases, with 18 bases between. In DNA, the CDR3 is TGTGCCAGCAGCTTCCTCCTATCTTTTGGGGGCTACGAGCAGTACTTC. It encodes CASSFLLSFGGYEQYF.

The chain links TRBV7-9 to TRBJ2-7; a possible D gene is TRBD1 (6 bases). This CDR3 is 18 amino acids long. Trimming left V 1 base short and J 0 bases short, with 19 bases between. CDR1 is SEHNR, CDR2 FQNEAQ, per germline (reference sequence). CDR3 amino acids: CASSLVGRGGKTSYEQYF. CDR3 sequence (DNA): TGTGCCAGCAGCTTAGTGGGCCGAGGGGGAAAAACCTCCTACGAGCAGTACTTC.

This chain connects TRBV12-3 or TRBV12-4 to TRBJ2-3; 9 bases are a match to TRBD1. CDR3 length: 17 amino acids. V shed 3 bases and J 7 bases; nucleotides not matched to a gene: 14. This CDR3 is CASSLLKGQGLLNTQYF. The CDR3 region has the DNA TGTGCCAGCAGTTTGCTAAAGGGACAGGGACTCCTAAATACGCAGTATTTT.

The sample holds one count of this clonotype. This chain links TRBV7-9 with TRBJ1-2; D is possibly TRBD1 (5 bases). The CDR3 loop spans 15 amino acids. The V gene lost 4 bases and the J gene lost 2 bases, with 14 bases spanning the gap. Germline values: CDR1 SEHNR, CDR2 FQNEAQ (reference sequence). The CDR3 spells CASSSRGAPNYGYTF. The CDR3 nucleotides are TGTGCCAGCAGCTCTCGAGGGGCCCCAAACTATGGCTACACCTTC.

The V call is TRBV20-1, the J call TRBJ2-5; 10 nucleotides align to TRBD2. There are 15 residues in the CDR3. V lost 0 bases and J lost 11; bases outside the gene matches: 12. Germline CDR1 DFQATT, CDR2 SNEGSKA (reference sequence). The DNA for the CDR3 is TGCAGTGCTAGAGAAGGGACTAGCGACTACCATGAGCAGTACTTC. Its translation: CSAREGTSDYHEQYF.

The chain uses TRBV20-1 and TRBJ1-2; D gene uncertain. Per the germline V gene, CDR1 is DFQATT and CDR2 is SNEGSKA (reference sequence). V dropped 5 bases and J dropped 8 bases, with 3 bases sitting between them. The CDR3 sequence is 8 residues long. DNA of the CDR3: TGCAGTGCTGCAGGCTACACCTTC. Translation gives CSAAGYTF.